The 5 T cell receptor beta chains reported below all come from one sample, sequenced in a study of blood T cell repertoires in COVID-19. Assay: immunoSEQ multiplex PCR; the TCRdb copy retains only in-frame clones and omits some. Among 55,000 to 80,000 clones listed, 89% were seen once. Input material: peripheral blood. These TCRs come from an elderly man with acute or convalescent COVID-19.

The gene calls are TRBV14 and TRBJ2-5, with 9 bases identical to TRBD1. The ends lost 4 bases at V and 4 bases at J; junction bases unmatched: 4. The CDR3 runs to 14 residues. Germline V lookup: CDR1 SGHDN, CDR2 FVKESK. CDR3 bases: TGTGCCAGCAGCCCCTTGACAGGGGGAGAGACCCAGTACTTC. Translating gives CASSPLTGGETQYF.

The CDR3 region is CASSLTGQASYGYTF. The CDR3 region has the DNA TGTGCCAGCAGTTTAACTGGGCAGGCCTCATATGGCTACACCTTC. The chain is built from TRBV28 and TRBJ1-2; D gene ambiguous. The CDR3 consists of 15 residues. Trimming removed 2 bases from V and 5 bases from J, with 15 bases in between. In germline, CDR1 is MDHEN, CDR2 SYDVKM.

The chain joins TRBV28 to TRBJ1-1; 9 nucleotides agree with TRBD1. The CDR3 runs 15 residues. Unmatched junction bases numbered 7, after V lost 5 bases and J lost 3 bases. Germline V gene data show CDR1 as MDHEN and CDR2 as SYDVKM. CDR3 in amino acids: CASSPATGGYTEAFF. Here the CDR3 DNA reads TGTGCCAGCAGTCCCGCCACAGGGGGCTACACTGAAGCTTTCTTT.

The genes are TRBV24-1 and TRBJ1-1, with D perhaps matching TRBD1 (5 bases). Germline V CDR1 and CDR2: KGHDR, SFDVKD. The CDR3 is made up of 14 amino acids. V was clipped by 7 bases and J by 0 bases, with 11 bases between them. In DNA, the CDR3 is TGTGCCACCAGGGGGGAGGGGCTGAACACTGAAGCTTTCTTT. Translation: CATRGEGLNTEAFF.

The CDR3 coding sequence is TGTGCCAGCAGCTTATTAGAGGTGGATGGCTACACCTTC. This gives the protein CASSLLEVDGYTF. The chain recombines TRBV5-5 with TRBJ1-2, with no clear D. In germline, CDR1 is SGHKS, CDR2 YYEKEE (reference sequence). This CDR3 has 13 residues. V was trimmed by 2 bases and J by 6 bases, leaving 11 bases between them.